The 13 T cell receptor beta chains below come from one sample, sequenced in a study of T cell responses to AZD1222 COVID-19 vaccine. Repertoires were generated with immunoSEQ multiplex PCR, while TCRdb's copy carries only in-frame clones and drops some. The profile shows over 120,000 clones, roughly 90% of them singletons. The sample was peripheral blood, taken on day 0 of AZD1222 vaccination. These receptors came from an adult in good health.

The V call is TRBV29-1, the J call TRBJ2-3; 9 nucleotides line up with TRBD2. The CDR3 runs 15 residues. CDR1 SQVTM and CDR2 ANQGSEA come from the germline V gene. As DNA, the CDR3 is TGCAGGGTAACTAGCGGGCAAAACCCGGTTATTACGCAGTATTTT. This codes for CRVTSGQNPVITQYF.

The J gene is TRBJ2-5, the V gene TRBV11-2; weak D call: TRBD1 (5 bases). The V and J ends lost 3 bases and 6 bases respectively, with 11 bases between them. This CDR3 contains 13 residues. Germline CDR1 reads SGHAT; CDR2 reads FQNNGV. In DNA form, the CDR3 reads TGTGCCAGCAGCTTTTCAGGGTCACAGACCCAGTACTTC. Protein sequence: CASSFSGSQTQYF.

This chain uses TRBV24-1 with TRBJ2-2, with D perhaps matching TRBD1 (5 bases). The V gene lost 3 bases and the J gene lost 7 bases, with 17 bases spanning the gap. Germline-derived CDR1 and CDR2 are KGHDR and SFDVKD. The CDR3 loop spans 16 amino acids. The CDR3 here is CATSDGLSTVYGELFF. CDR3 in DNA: TGTGCCACCAGTGATGGCCTCTCGACAGTATACGGGGAGCTGTTTTTT.

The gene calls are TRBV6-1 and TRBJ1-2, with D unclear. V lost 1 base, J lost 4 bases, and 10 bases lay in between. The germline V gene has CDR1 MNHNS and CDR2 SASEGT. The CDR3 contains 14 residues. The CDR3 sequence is CASSEGAGSYGYTF. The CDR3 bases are TGTGCCAGCAGTGAAGGGGCTGGATCCTATGGCTACACCTTC.

CDR3 amino acids: CASTPYRGEYTDTQYF. In DNA, the CDR3 is TGTGCCAGCACGCCCTACAGAGGAGAATACACAGATACGCAGTATTTT. V gene TRBV5-6 combines with J gene TRBJ2-3; unclear D gene. V was clipped by 6 bases and J by 2 bases, with 19 bases between them. The CDR3 totals 16 residues. The germline CDR1 and CDR2 sequences are SGHDT and YYEEEE.

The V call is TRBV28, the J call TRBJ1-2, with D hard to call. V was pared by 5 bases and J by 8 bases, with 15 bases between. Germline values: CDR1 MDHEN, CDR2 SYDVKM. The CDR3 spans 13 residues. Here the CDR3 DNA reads TGTGCCAGCAGTCTAGGGAGCCCAAAGGGCTACACCTTC. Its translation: CASSLGSPKGYTF.

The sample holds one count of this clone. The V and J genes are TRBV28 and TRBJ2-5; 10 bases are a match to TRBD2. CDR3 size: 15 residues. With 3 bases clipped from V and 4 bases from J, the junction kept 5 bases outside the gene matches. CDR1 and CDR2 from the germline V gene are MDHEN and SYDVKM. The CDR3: CASSFLLAGRETQYF. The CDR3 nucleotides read TGTGCCAGCAGTTTTTTACTAGCGGGAAGAGAGACCCAGTACTTC. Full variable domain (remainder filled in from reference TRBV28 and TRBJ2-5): DVKVTQSSRYLVKRTGEKVFLECVQDMDHENMFWYRQDPGLGLRLIYFSYDVKMKEKGDIPEGYSVSREKKERFSLILESASTNQTSMYLCASSFLLAGRETQYFGPGTRLLVL.

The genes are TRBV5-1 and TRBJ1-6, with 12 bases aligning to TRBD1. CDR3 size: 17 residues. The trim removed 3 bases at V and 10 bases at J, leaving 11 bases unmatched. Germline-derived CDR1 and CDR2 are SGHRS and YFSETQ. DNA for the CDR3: TGCGCCAGCAGCTCCCAACCCGGGACAGGGGGCGAATCACCCCTCCACTTT. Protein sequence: CASSSQPGTGGESPLHF. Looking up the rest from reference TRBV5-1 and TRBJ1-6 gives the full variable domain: KAGVTQTPRYLIKTRGQQVTLSCSPISGHRSVSWYQQTPGQGLQFLFEYFSETQRNKGNFPGRFSGRQFSNSRSEMNVSTLELGDSALYLCASSSQPGTGGESPLHFGNGTRLTVT.

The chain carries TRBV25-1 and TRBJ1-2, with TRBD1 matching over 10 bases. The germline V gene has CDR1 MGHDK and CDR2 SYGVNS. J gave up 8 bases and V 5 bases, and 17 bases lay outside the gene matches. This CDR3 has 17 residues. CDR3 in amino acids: CASSKNWDRGMLKGYTF. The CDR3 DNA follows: TGTGCCAGCAGTAAAAACTGGGACAGGGGAATGCTAAAGGGCTACACCTTC.

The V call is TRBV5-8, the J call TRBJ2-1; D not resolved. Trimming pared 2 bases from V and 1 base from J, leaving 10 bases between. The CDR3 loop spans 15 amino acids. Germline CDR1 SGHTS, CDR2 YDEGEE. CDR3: CASSFRRISYNEQFF. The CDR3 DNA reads TGTGCCAGCAGCTTTCGAAGGATTTCCTACAATGAGCAGTTCTTC.

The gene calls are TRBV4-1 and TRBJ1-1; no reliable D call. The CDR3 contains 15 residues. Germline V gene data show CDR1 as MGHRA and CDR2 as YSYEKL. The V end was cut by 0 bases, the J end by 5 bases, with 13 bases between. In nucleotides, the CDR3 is TGCGCCAGCAGCCAAGAGATGGCAGGAGGGACTGAAGCTTTCTTT. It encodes CASSQEMAGGTEAFF.

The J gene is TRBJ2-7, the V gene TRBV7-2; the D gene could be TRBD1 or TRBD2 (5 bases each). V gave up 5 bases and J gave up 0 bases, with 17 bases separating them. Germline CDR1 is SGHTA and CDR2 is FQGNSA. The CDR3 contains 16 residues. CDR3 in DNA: TGTGCCAGCAGCAGCAACTCATGGGGGAGCTCCTACGAGCAGTACTTC. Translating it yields CASSSNSWGSSYEQYF.

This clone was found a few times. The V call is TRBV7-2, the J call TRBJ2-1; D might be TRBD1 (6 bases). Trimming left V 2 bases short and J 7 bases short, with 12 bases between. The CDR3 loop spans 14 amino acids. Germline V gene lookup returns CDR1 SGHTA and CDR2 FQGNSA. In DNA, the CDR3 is TGTGCCAGCAGCTTAACACAGGGTAATAATGAGCAGTTCTTC. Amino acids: CASSLTQGNNEQFF.